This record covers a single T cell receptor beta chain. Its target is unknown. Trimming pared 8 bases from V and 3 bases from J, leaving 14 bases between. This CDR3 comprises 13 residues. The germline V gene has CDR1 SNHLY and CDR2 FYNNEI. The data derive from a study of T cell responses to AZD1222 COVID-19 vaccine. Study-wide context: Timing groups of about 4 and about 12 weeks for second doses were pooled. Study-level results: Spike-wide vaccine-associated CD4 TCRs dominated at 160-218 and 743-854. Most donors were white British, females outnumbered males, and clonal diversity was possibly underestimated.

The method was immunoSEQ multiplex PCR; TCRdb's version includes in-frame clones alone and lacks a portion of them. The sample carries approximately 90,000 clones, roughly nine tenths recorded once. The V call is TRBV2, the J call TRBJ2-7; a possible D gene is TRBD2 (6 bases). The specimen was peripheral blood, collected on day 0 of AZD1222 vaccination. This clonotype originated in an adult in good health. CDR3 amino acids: CASGGTALYEQYF. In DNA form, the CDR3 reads TGTGCCAGCGGCGGGACGGCCCTCTACGAGCAGTACTTC.